Shown below are 27 T cell receptor beta chains from a single sample sequenced in a study of human T cells and chemical hapten exposure. TCRdb re-called the RACE reads through MiXCR, storing one row per CDR3 protein. Of a few hundred thousand distinct CDR3 sequences in the sample, about 6% are singletons; the top ten hold roughly 5.4%. The time point denotes: patch test 2, 6 weeks after DPC sensitization. The treatment denotes: therapeutic diphenylcyclopropenone sensitization with weekly scalp DPC. The sequencing here drew on whole blood, taken in connection with sensitization to the hapten diphenylcyclopropenone (DPC). The source of these receptors is a young woman with alopecia areata. Some clones in this sample may be carry-over from other donors' samples.

This clonotype was observed a handful of times. The V call is TRBV6-5, the J call TRBJ1-4, with D possibly TRBD1 on 5 matching bases. V lost 8 bases and J 3 bases, leaving 10 bases between the germline ends. In germline, CDR1 is MNHEY, CDR2 SVGAGI. This CDR3 contains 13 residues. The CDR3 DNA reads TGTGCCAGCGGGCGACAGTCTAATGAAAAACTGTTTTTT. It encodes CASGRQSNEKLFF.

This clonotype was detected many times. The gene calls are TRBV7-9 and TRBJ1-1, with TRBD1 matching over 7 bases. Germline CDR1 and CDR2: SEHNR and FQNEAQ (reference sequence). This CDR3 has 13 residues. Trimming took 6 bases from V and 10 from J; bases not matched to a gene: 11. The CDR3 here is CASRLQGGGRAFF. The CDR3 nucleotides are TGTGCCAGCAGGCTACAGGGAGGGGGCCGAGCTTTCTTT.

This clonotype has just a few counts. The J gene is TRBJ1-1, the V gene TRBV6-2 or TRBV6-3, with D unresolved. Trimming cost V 2 bases and J 3 bases, with 22 bases left between them. The germline gives CDR1 MNHEY, CDR2 SVGEGT. The CDR3 has 18 residues. The CDR3 spells CASSYPPGKGLKDTEAFF. DNA of the CDR3: TGTGCCAGCAGTTACCCCCCAGGTAAGGGATTGAAGGACACTGAAGCTTTCTTT.

The chain carries TRBV27 and TRBJ2-5; D unclear. CDR1 is MNHEY and CDR2 is SMNVEV in the germline V gene (reference sequence). Trimming took off 5 bases at V and 4 bases at J, with 11 bases between the two ends. The CDR3 runs to 13 residues. The chain's CDR3 is CASSPNPLETQYF. CDR3 nucleotide sequence: TGTGCCAGCAGTCCGAATCCTCTAGAGACCCAGTACTTC.

Regarding this clonotype: A read error may be the cause here, since a much bigger clone is one base away. The chain has TRBV7-9 and TRBJ2-3; D is perhaps TRBD1 (6 bases). The CDR3 sequence is 16 residues long. Looked up from germline, CDR1 is SEHNR and CDR2 is FQNEAQ (reference sequence). Between the trimmed V and J ends, which lost 5 bases and 5 bases, there was a span of 20 bases. CDR3 residues: CASSHGMQGPGDTQYF. The CDR3 DNA is TGTGCCAGCAGCCACGGGATGCAGGGGCCAGGAGATACGCAGTATTTT.

This clonotype was counted at least ten times. The V call is TRBV5-1, the J call TRBJ1-4; D possibly corresponds to TRBD1 (6 bases). From germline, CDR1 is SGHRS and CDR2 YFSETQ. The V and J ends lost 2 bases and 2 bases respectively, with 13 bases between them. The CDR3 has 16 amino acids. DNA of the CDR3: TGCGCCAGCAGCTTTCAGGCCGGACAGACTAATGAAAAACTGTTTTTT. Protein: CASSFQAGQTNEKLFF.

The genes are TRBV7-3 and TRBJ2-5; 12 nucleotides line up with TRBD1. The germline CDR1 and CDR2 sequences are SGHTA and FQGTGA. This CDR3 region has 20 residues. The V and J ends lost 6 bases and 1 base, in that order; junction bases with no gene match: 18. The CDR3 reads CASRKKWDRGRWGPQETQYF. CDR3 DNA: TGTGCCAGCAGAAAGAAATGGGACAGGGGGCGCTGGGGACCCCAAGAGACCCAGTACTTC.

In this sample, this clonotype turned up many times. V gene TRBV7-2 combines with J gene TRBJ1-2; possibly TRBD1 for D (6 bases). Trimming removed 4 bases at V and 3 bases at J, with 9 bases between. Looked up from germline, CDR1 is SGHTA and CDR2 is FQGNSA. The CDR3 spans 13 residues. CDR3: CASSSGQYYGYTF. For the CDR3, the DNA is TGTGCCAGCAGCTCTGGACAGTACTATGGCTACACCTTC. Full variable domain (missing parts from reference TRBV7-2 and TRBJ1-2): GAGVSQSPSNKVTEKGKDVELRCDPISGHTALYWYRQSLGQGLEFLIYFQGNSAPDKSGLPSDRFSAERTGGSVSTLTIQRTQQEDSAVYLCASSSGQYYGYTFGSGTRLTVV.

There are a few counts of this clonotype. The V gene is TRBV12-3 or TRBV12-4, the J gene TRBJ1-2; possible D gene TRBD1, 5 bases. Between the trimmed V and J ends, which lost 8 bases and 6 bases, there was a span of 19 bases. This CDR3 region has 14 residues. The CDR3 DNA sequence: TGTGCCAGCCCCCTGGCGGGGCTCGGAAATGGCTACACCTTC. This translates into CASPLAGLGNGYTF.

This clonotype has at least ten counts. The chain employs TRBV12-3 or TRBV12-4 and TRBJ1-1; the match to TRBD1 covers 9 bases. Unmatched junction bases numbered 11, after V lost 6 bases and J lost 0 bases. The CDR3 contains 17 residues. CDR3 DNA sequence: TGTGCCAGCAGCTGGGGACGGGACAGGGTGATGAACACTGAAGCTTTCTTT. It yields the protein CASSWGRDRVMNTEAFF.

A word on this clonotype: A much larger clonotype is one base distant, so this may be a read error. The chain links TRBV6-5 to TRBJ2-3; 8 nucleotides match TRBD2. This CDR3 has 17 residues. J gave up 1 base and V 1 base, and 7 bases lay outside the gene matches. Germline V lookup: CDR1 MNHEY, CDR2 SVGAGI. The CDR3 DNA is TGTGCCAGCAGTTACTTAGGTAGCGGGGAGGGCACAGATACGCAGTATTTT. Translating gives CASSYLGSGEGTDTQYF.

This clonotype was observed a few times. The rearrangement uses TRBV6-1 and TRBJ2-2; TRBD2 aligns across 9 bases. Germline CDR1 reads MNHNS; CDR2 reads SASEGT. This CDR3 is 16 amino acids long. V gave up 5 bases and J gave up 0 bases; unmatched junction bases: 4. CDR3 in DNA: TGTGCCAGCAGTCCGGGACTAGCCGCGAACACCGGGGAGCTGTTTTTT. The encoded protein is CASSPGLAANTGELFF.

This chain connects TRBV20-1 to TRBJ2-1, with TRBD2 matching over 10 bases. Germline-derived CDR1 and CDR2 are DFQATT and SNEGSKA (reference sequence). This CDR3 has 14 amino acids. With 5 bases clipped from V and 7 bases from J, the junction kept 8 bases outside the gene matches. The DNA of the CDR3 is TGCAGTGCTCTCAGGAGCGGGGGGGCGAATGAGCAGTTCTTC. Encoded protein: CSALRSGGANEQFF.

The gene calls are TRBV4-3 and TRBJ1-2; D is unclear. Germline values: CDR1 LGHNA, CDR2 YSLEER. This CDR3 contains 14 residues. With 1 base removed from V and 4 bases from J, the gap between germline ends came to 10 bases. The CDR3, as DNA: TGCGCCAGCAGCCAAGGCGCCTTTGGCTATGGCTACACCTTC. This encodes CASSQGAFGYGYTF.

V usage is TRBV28 and J usage is TRBJ2-7; a weak D match, TRBD2 (6 bases). This CDR3 contains 15 residues. Germline CDR1 MDHEN, CDR2 SYDVKM. Trimming removed 5 bases from V and 6 bases from J, with 20 bases in between. The CDR3 protein is CASSLLGGAFSEQYF. The DNA of the CDR3 is TGTGCCAGCAGTCTCTTGGGGGGAGCCTTCTCCGAGCAGTACTTC.

This clonotype was counted many times. The J gene is TRBJ2-3, the V gene TRBV7-2, with no clear D. V shed 4 bases and J shed 0 bases, with 11 bases lying between them. Germline V gives CDR1 SGHTA, CDR2 FQGNSA. The CDR3 is 15 residues long. The CDR3 nucleotides are TGTGCCAGCAGCTCAGACTCATGGAGCACAGATACGCAGTATTTT. Translated, it gives CASSSDSWSTDTQYF.

The J gene is TRBJ2-1, the V gene TRBV5-1, with 12 bases matching TRBD2. The germline V gene encodes CDR1 SGHRS and CDR2 YFSETQ. The V and J ends lost 3 bases and 6 bases, in that order; junction bases with no gene match: 10. The CDR3 length is 17 residues. The CDR3 coding sequence is TGCGCCAGCAGCTCCCGGGCCCTAGCGGGGGGGCCCAATGAGCAGTTCTTC. Translated, it gives CASSSRALAGGPNEQFF.

The table lists this clonotype with many counts. The chain recombines TRBV20-1 with TRBJ1-5, with D maybe TRBD1 (6 bases). Germline V lookup: CDR1 DFQATT, CDR2 SNEGSKA (reference sequence). The germline V and J ends were trimmed by 5 bases and 6 bases, with 20 bases remaining between them. This CDR3 contains 15 residues. CDR3 region: CSALLVGGLGQPQHF. CDR3 sequence (DNA): TGCAGTGCTCTCCTAGTGGGGGGCTTGGGTCAGCCCCAGCATTTT.

This clonotype was seen a few times. This chain links TRBV4-3 with TRBJ1-6; D ambiguous. This CDR3 has 18 amino acids. V was pared by 5 bases and J by 7 bases, with 24 bases between. Per germline, CDR1 LGHNA and CDR2 YSLEER. The CDR3 DNA is TGCGCCAGCAGCTACCTTTTAACTGGGCCCCAGGAGAATTCACCCCTCCACTTT. Translating gives CASSYLLTGPQENSPLHF.

This clonotype was recorded at least ten times. V gene TRBV12-3 or TRBV12-4 combines with J gene TRBJ2-1; 9 bases align to TRBD1. V was clipped by 6 bases and J by 4 bases; unmatched bases: 16. The CDR3 sequence is 18 residues long. CDR3 sequence: CASSPGTGFRSGYNEQFF. The CDR3 DNA follows: TGTGCCAGCAGCCCTGGGACAGGGTTCCGTTCGGGTTACAATGAGCAGTTCTTC.

The chain joins TRBV14 to TRBJ1-1; 9 bases map to TRBD1. Per germline, CDR1 SGHDN and CDR2 FVKESK. Losses at the gene ends were 1 base for V and 0 bases for J; bases not matched to a gene: 18. This CDR3 is built from 21 residues. CDR3: CASSQVSGTGFTWGMNTEAFF. CDR3 nucleotide sequence: TGTGCCAGCAGCCAAGTATCCGGGACAGGGTTTACGTGGGGGATGAACACTGAAGCTTTCTTT.

As concerns this clonotype: A much larger clone lies one base from this, so it may be a read error. The chain couples TRBV27 to TRBJ2-5, with D tentatively TRBD2 (6 bases). The ends were cut back, 5 bases at V and 7 bases at J, with 17 bases in the middle. The CDR3 loop spans 14 amino acids. Per germline, CDR1 MNHEY and CDR2 SMNVEV (reference sequence). This CDR3 reads CASSPPGGVRTQYF. The DNA of the CDR3 is TGTGCCAGCAGTCCCCCAGGCGGGGTGAGGACCCAGTACTTC.

This clonotype came up a few times. This rearrangement joins TRBV20-1 to TRBJ2-7; a weak D match, TRBD2 (6 bases). This CDR3 region has 13 residues. Trimming took off 3 bases at V and 2 bases at J, with 11 bases between the two ends. Germline V CDR1 and CDR2: DFQATT, SNEGSKA (reference sequence). CDR3 sequence: CSASTGLPYEQYF. In DNA, the CDR3 is TGCAGTGCTAGCACGGGACTCCCCTACGAGCAGTACTTC.

This clonotype appeared many times. The chain combines TRBV4-1 with TRBJ1-6; unclear D gene. V was cut by 2 bases and J by 6 bases, with 2 bases left in between. The CDR3 length is 12 residues. Germline lookup yields CDR1 MGHRA and CDR2 YSYEKL. The CDR3 is CASSQTNSPLHF. For the CDR3, the DNA is TGCGCCAGCAGCCAAACTAATTCACCCCTCCACTTT.

The V gene is TRBV10-3, the J gene TRBJ1-2; 9 bases fit TRBD1. V was clipped by 0 bases and J by 5 bases; unmatched bases: 4. Germline values: CDR1 ENHRY, CDR2 SYGVKD. This CDR3 region has 15 residues. CDR3 nucleotides: TGTGCCATCAGTGAGTCACAGGGGGCCCTATATGGCTACACCTTC. As protein: CAISESQGALYGYTF.

This clonotype has a count of ten or more. The gene calls are TRBV6-2 or TRBV6-3 and TRBJ2-6, with D perhaps matching TRBD1 (5 bases). Germline lookup yields CDR1 MNHEY and CDR2 SVGEGT. V was trimmed by 3 bases and J by 18 bases, leaving 15 bases between them. This CDR3 is 12 amino acids long. CDR3: CASSYPGAGRTF. In DNA form, the CDR3 reads TGTGCCAGCAGTTATCCTGGGGCAGGACGGACTTTC.

This clonotype was picked up many times. The genes are TRBV6-5 and TRBJ1-2, with a possible D match to TRBD1 (5 bases). Deletions cut 5 bases from V and 2 bases from J, with 9 bases between. The germline CDR1 and CDR2 sequences are MNHEY and SVGAGI. The CDR3 has 13 residues. CDR3 protein: CASSIGGNYGYTF. The CDR3 bases are TGTGCCAGCAGTATTGGGGGAAACTATGGCTACACCTTC.